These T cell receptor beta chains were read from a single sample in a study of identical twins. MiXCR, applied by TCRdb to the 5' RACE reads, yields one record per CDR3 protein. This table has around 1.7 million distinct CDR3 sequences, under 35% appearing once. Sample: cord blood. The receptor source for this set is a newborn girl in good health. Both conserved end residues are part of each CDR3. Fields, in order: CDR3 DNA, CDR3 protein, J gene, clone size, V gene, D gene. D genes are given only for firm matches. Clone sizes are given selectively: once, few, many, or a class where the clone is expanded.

CDR3nt: TGTGCCACTACTAGCGGGAGAGGCAATGAGCAGTTCTTC; CDR3aa: CATTSGRGNEQFF; j_gene: TRBJ2-1; abundance: few; v_gene: TRBV24-1; d_gene: TRBD2
CDR3nt: TGTGCCAGCAGCTTAGTCGGGTCTGAAGCTTTCTTT; CDR3aa: CASSLVGSEAFF; j_gene: TRBJ1-1; abundance: many; v_gene: TRBV27; d_gene: -
CDR3nt: TGTGCCAGCAGCAAATTCGATTGGGCCCTTTCTAACTATGGCTACACCTTC; CDR3aa: CASSKFDWALSNYGYTF; j_gene: TRBJ1-2; abundance: few; v_gene: TRBV27; d_gene: -
CDR3nt: TGCGCCAGCAGCTGGGTCCAGGGAAACTATGGCTACACCTTC; CDR3aa: CASSWVQGNYGYTF; j_gene: TRBJ1-2; abundance: -; v_gene: TRBV5-1; d_gene: -
CDR3nt: TGTGCCAGCAGTGCCCTTTCGGGCGATGGTGGCTACACCTTC; CDR3aa: CASSALSGDGGYTF; j_gene: TRBJ1-2; abundance: few; v_gene: TRBV6-4; d_gene: -
CDR3nt: TGTGCCAGCAGTGAGTTTAGGAGCAATCAGCCCCAGCATTTT; CDR3aa: CASSEFRSNQPQHF; j_gene: TRBJ1-5; abundance: -; v_gene: TRBV2; d_gene: -
CDR3nt: TGTGCCGGCAGCCATGGACTAGCGGGAGGGCCGTTAAACATTCAGTACTTC; CDR3aa: CAGSHGLAGGPLNIQYF; j_gene: TRBJ2-4; abundance: few; v_gene: TRBV3-1; d_gene: TRBD2
CDR3nt: TGCAGTGCGTCCCTGCGGGGTGAGACCCAGTACTTC; CDR3aa: CSASLRGETQYF; j_gene: TRBJ2-5; abundance: few; v_gene: TRBV20-1; d_gene: -
CDR3nt: TGTGCCAGCTCACCAAGACAGGCAGCTAATGAAAAACTGTTTTTT; CDR3aa: CASSPRQAANEKLFF; j_gene: TRBJ1-4; abundance: -; v_gene: TRBV18; d_gene: -
CDR3nt: TGTGCCAGCAGTGAGTCTAGTGGGAGGTACAAAAACATTCAGTACTTC; CDR3aa: CASSESSGRYKNIQYF; j_gene: TRBJ2-4; abundance: -; v_gene: TRBV2; d_gene: -
CDR3nt: TGTGCCAGCAGCTTAGGGGGAAGAGACACTGAAGCTTTCTTT; CDR3aa: CASSLGGRDTEAFF; j_gene: TRBJ1-1; abundance: many; v_gene: TRBV7-2; d_gene: -
CDR3nt: TGCAGCGTCCGAGGACAGGGAGGCGAGCAGTACTTC; CDR3aa: CSVRGQGGEQYF; j_gene: TRBJ2-7; abundance: many; v_gene: TRBV29-1; d_gene: TRBD1
CDR3nt: TGTGCCAGCAGCTTATGGACTAGCCATGTCGGGGAGCAGTTCTTC; CDR3aa: CASSLWTSHVGEQFF; j_gene: TRBJ2-1; abundance: -; v_gene: TRBV7-9; d_gene: TRBD2
CDR3nt: TGCAGCGTGGAAACTAGTTACGAGCAGTACTTC; CDR3aa: CSVETSYEQYF; j_gene: TRBJ2-7; abundance: -; v_gene: TRBV29-1; d_gene: -
CDR3nt: TGCAGTGCTAAGATGTCGGCAAACACGGGGACCCAGTACTTC; CDR3aa: CSAKMSANTGTQYF; j_gene: TRBJ2-5; abundance: -; v_gene: TRBV20-1; d_gene: -
CDR3nt: TGTGCCAGCAGTTTATGGAGGGGGCGGCCCACAGATACGCAGTATTTT; CDR3aa: CASSLWRGRPTDTQYF; j_gene: TRBJ2-3; abundance: -; v_gene: TRBV27; d_gene: -
CDR3nt: TGTGCCAGCAGCCAAGATACGGGGGGGAACACTGAAGCTTTCTTT; CDR3aa: CASSQDTGGNTEAFF; j_gene: TRBJ1-1; abundance: few; v_gene: TRBV3-1; d_gene: -
CDR3nt: TGCGCCAGCAGGGACCTTTCAGGACAGAGCAATCAGCCCCAGCATTTT; CDR3aa: CASRDLSGQSNQPQHF; j_gene: TRBJ1-5; abundance: -; v_gene: TRBV4-1; d_gene: -
CDR3nt: TGTGCCAGCAGCCAATTCCGCGGGGGGGGTCTCGTGGAGACCCAGTACTTC; CDR3aa: CASSQFRGGGLVETQYF; j_gene: TRBJ2-5; abundance: few; v_gene: TRBV3-1; d_gene: TRBD2
CDR3nt: TGCAGTGCCAAAGGACCTCTGAGGGATCAGCCCCAGCATTTT; CDR3aa: CSAKGPLRDQPQHF; j_gene: TRBJ1-5; abundance: -; v_gene: TRBV20-1; d_gene: -
CDR3nt: TGCGCCAGCCAAGATCGGCAGGGCACTGAAGCTTTCTTT; CDR3aa: CASQDRQGTEAFF; j_gene: TRBJ1-1; abundance: -; v_gene: TRBV4-1; d_gene: -
CDR3nt: TGCAGCGCTACAGGTTCCATCGGAGCTTTCTTT; CDR3aa: CSATGSIGAFF; j_gene: TRBJ1-1; abundance: -; v_gene: TRBV29-1; d_gene: -
CDR3nt: TGTGCCACCAGTGATCCCGGGACAGGCGGGATTGGGGAAAAACTGTTTTTT; CDR3aa: CATSDPGTGGIGEKLFF; j_gene: TRBJ1-4; abundance: -; v_gene: TRBV24-1; d_gene: TRBD1
CDR3nt: TGCAGTGCTAGAGGTGGTCAGGGGTTGGGACACCCCCAGCATTTT; CDR3aa: CSARGGQGLGHPQHF; j_gene: TRBJ1-5; abundance: -; v_gene: TRBV20-1; d_gene: -
CDR3nt: TGTGCCAGCAGCCGCCGACTAGCGGATTACAATGAGCAGTTCTTC; CDR3aa: CASSRRLADYNEQFF; j_gene: TRBJ2-1; abundance: few; v_gene: TRBV27; d_gene: TRBD2
CDR3nt: TGTGCCAGCAGTTTGGGACCCTATAGCGGGTTGGCCCAGCATTTT; CDR3aa: CASSLGPYSGLAQHF; j_gene: TRBJ1-5; abundance: -; v_gene: TRBV27; d_gene: -
CDR3nt: TGTGCCAGCAGCTCCCTTTGGCGGGGGAGCTCCTACAATGAGCAGTTCTTC; CDR3aa: CASSSLWRGSSYNEQFF; j_gene: TRBJ2-1; abundance: -; v_gene: TRBV7-9; d_gene: TRBD2
CDR3nt: TGTGCCAGCAGCTTAGTTCGGGGGACTAGCGGGATTAATGAGCAGTTCTTC; CDR3aa: CASSLVRGTSGINEQFF; j_gene: TRBJ2-1; abundance: -; v_gene: TRBV7-2; d_gene: TRBD2